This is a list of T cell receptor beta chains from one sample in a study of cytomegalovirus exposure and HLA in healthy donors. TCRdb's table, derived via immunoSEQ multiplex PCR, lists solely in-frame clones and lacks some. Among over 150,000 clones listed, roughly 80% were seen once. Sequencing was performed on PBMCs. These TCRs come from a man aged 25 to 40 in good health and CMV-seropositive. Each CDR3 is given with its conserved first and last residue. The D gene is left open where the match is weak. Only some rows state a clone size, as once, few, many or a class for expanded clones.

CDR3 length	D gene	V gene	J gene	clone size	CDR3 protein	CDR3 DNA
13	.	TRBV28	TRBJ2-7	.	CASCERCPEEQYF	TGTGCCAGCTGTGAGAGGTGCCCTGAAGAGCAGTACTTC
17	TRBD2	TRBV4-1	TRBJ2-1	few	CASSQGPTSGSLDEQFF	TGCGCCAGCAGCCAAGGGCCAACTAGCGGGTCTCTGGATGAGCAGTTCTTC
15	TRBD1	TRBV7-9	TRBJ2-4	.	CASSDRQGAKNIQYF	TGTGCCAGCAGCGACCGACAGGGGGCCAAAAACATTCAGTACTTC
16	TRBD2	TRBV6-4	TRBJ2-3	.	CASSASTSGGTDTQYF	TGTGCCAGCAGCGCTTCTACTAGCGGGGGGACAGATACGCAGTATTTT
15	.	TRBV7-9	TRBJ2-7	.	CASSPGGQGGYEQYF	TGTGCCAGCAGCCCCGGGGGTCAGGGAGGCTACGAGCAGTACTTC
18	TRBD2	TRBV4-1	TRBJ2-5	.	CASSPRRTSGGNQETQYF	TGCGCCAGCAGTCCCAGAAGGACTAGCGGGGGGAACCAAGAGACCCAGTACTTC
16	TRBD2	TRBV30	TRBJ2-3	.	CAWSRTSGGVTDTQYF	TGTGCCTGGAGCCGGACTAGCGGGGGGGTAACAGATACGCAGTATTTT
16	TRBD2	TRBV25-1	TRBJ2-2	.	CASSAQRGGWSGELFF	TGTGCCAGCAGTGCCCAGCGGGGGGGCTGGTCCGGGGAGCTGTTTTTT
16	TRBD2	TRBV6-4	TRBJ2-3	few	CASSDTSGGGQDTQYF	TGTGCCAGCAGTGACACTAGCGGGGGGGGCCAAGATACGCAGTATTTT
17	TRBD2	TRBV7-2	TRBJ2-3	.	CASSLTASGGARDTQYF	TGTGCCAGCAGCTTAACGGCTAGCGGGGGGGCGAGAGATACGCAGTATTTT
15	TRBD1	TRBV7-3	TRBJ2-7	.	CASSPTGTGRHEQYF	TGTGCCAGCAGCCCTACCGGGACAGGGCGTCACGAGCAGTACTTC
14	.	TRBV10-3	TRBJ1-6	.	CAISESVTAAPLHF	TGTGCCATCAGTGAGTCCGTTACTGCGGCACCCCTCCACTTT
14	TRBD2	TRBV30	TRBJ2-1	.	CAWTRSGLRNEQFF	TGTGCCTGGACGCGTAGCGGGCTAAGGAATGAGCAGTTCTTC
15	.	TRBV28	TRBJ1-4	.	CASSFGGSENEKLFF	TGTGCCAGCAGTTTCGGTGGATCGGAGAATGAAAAACTGTTTTTT
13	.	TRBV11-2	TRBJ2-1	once	CASSFSIDNEQFF	TGTGCCAGCAGCTTTAGTATTGACAATGAGCAGTTCTTC
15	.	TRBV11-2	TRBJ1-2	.	CASSSFPRRGLGYTF	TGTGCCAGCAGCTCGTTTCCCCGACGCGGACTAGGCTACACCTTC
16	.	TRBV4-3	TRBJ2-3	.	CASSQEFAGATDTQYF	TGCGCCAGCAGCCAAGAATTCGCGGGGGCCACAGATACGCAGTATTTT
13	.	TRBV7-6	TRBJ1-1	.	CASSLDGQPGAFF	TGTGCCAGCAGCTTAGACGGACAGCCAGGGGCTTTCTTT
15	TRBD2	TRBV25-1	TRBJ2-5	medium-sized	CASSEGAGKKETQYF	TGTGCCAGCAGTGAGGGAGCGGGGAAAAAAGAGACCCAGTACTTC
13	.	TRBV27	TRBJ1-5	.	CASSLSGDQPQHF	TGTGCCAGCAGTTTATCGGGAGATCAGCCCCAGCATTTT
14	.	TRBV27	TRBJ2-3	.	CASSLLAIGDTQYF	TGTGCCAGCAGTTTATTAGCGATCGGAGATACGCAGTATTTT
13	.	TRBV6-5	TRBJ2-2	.	CASSMSGSGELFF	TGTGCCAGCAGTATGTCCGGTTCCGGGGAGCTGTTTTTT
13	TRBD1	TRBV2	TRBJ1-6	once	CASIGTANSPLHF	TGTGCCAGCATCGGGACAGCCAATTCACCCCTCCACTTT
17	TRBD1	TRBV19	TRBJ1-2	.	CASSMRTGPASRGGYTF	TGTGCCAGTAGTATGAGGACAGGGCCGGCATCGAGGGGAGGCTACACCTTC
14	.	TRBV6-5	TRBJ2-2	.	CASSYTAGPGELFF	TGTGCCAGCAGTTACACTGCAGGGCCCGGGGAGCTGTTTTTT
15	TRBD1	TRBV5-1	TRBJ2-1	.	CASSNDRGSGNEQFF	TGCGCCAGCAGCAACGACAGGGGGAGCGGGAATGAGCAGTTCTTC
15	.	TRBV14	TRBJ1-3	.	CASSHSGYSGNTIYF	TGTGCCAGCAGCCACTCCGGGTACTCTGGAAACACCATATATTTT
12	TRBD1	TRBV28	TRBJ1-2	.	CASSRDRVGYTF	TGTGCCAGCAGTCGCGACAGGGTTGGCTACACCTTC
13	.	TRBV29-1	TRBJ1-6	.	CSVDTGSNSPLHF	TGCAGCGTAGACACAGGGTCGAATTCACCCCTCCACTTT
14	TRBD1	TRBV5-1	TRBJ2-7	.	CASRDSGQGGEQYF	TGCGCCAGCAGGGACTCGGGACAGGGGGGCGAGCAGTACTTC
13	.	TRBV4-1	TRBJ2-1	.	CASSQVRGNEQFF	TGCGCCAGCAGCCAAGTTCGAGGGAATGAGCAGTTCTTC
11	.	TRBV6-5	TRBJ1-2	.	CASVGSYGYTF	TGTGCCAGCGTGGGCAGCTATGGCTACACCTTC
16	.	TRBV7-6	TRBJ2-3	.	CASSLSYRDSADTQYF	TGTGCCAGCAGCTTATCTTATAGGGACTCTGCAGATACGCAGTATTTT
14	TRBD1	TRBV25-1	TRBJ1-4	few	CASSGGQGAEKLFF	TGTGCCAGCAGTGGAGGACAGGGGGCTGAAAAACTGTTTTTT
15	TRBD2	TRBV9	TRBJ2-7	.	CASSVGTSVVYEQYF	TGTGCCAGCAGCGTTGGGACTAGCGTCGTTTACGAGCAGTACTTC
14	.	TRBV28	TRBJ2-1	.	CASSLLTGQDEQFF	TGTGCCAGCAGTCTCCTAACAGGGCAGGATGAGCAGTTCTTC
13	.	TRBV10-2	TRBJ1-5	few	CASSGSGFQPQHF	TGCGCCAGCAGTGGGAGTGGGTTCCAGCCCCAGCATTTT
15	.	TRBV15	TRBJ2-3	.	CATSADRGYTDTQYF	TGTGCCACCAGTGCGGACAGAGGGTATACAGATACGCAGTATTTT
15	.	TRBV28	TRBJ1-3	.	CASTLVRVSGNTIYF	TGTGCCAGCACCCTAGTGAGGGTCTCTGGAAACACCATATATTTT
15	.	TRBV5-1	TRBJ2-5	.	CASSLASRERGTQYF	TGCGCCAGCAGCTTGGCCTCGCGGGAACGTGGGACCCAGTACTTC
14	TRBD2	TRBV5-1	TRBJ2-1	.	CASSRTSDYNEQFF	TGCGCCAGCAGCAGGACTAGCGACTACAATGAGCAGTTCTTC